These T cell receptor beta chains were read from a single sample in a study of molecular identifiers for immune sequencing clone quantification. TCRdb processed the PCR reads anew with MiXCR; each CDR3 protein has one entry. Counted here are more than 250,000 distinct CDR3 sequences, 20% to 25% occurring once; the ten biggest clones make up roughly 0.8%. Sample: naive CD8+ T cells from blood, with Jurkat cell RNA spiked in. The receptors were sampled from a human donor in good health. Some libraries in this study had Jurkat cell RNA spiked in. Each CDR3 is given with its conserved first and last residue.

>TRBV6-5|TRBJ1-1
CASSYSGEYNTEAFF
>TRBV18|TRBJ2-1
CASSPTARGSSYNEQFF
>TRBV5-6|TRBJ2-1
CASRRGSLSSYNEQFF
>TRBV7-2|TRBJ1-2
CASSFDYGYTF
>TRBV27|TRBJ2-6
CASSFGGQGAFGSGANVLTF
>TRBV7-9|TRBJ2-7
CASVDGARGYEQYF
>TRBV23-1|TRBJ2-5
CASRRLDSKKGETQYF
>TRBV14|TRBJ2-2
CASSQVRGRAGELFF
>TRBV6-1|TRBJ1-1
CASSEGQRPEAFF
>TRBV7-9|TRBJ2-5
CASSFSGQGSLKETQYF
>TRBV7-9|TRBJ1-1
CASSDDRGLMNTEAFF
>TRBV6-6|TRBJ2-7
CASSFWTGTSGRYYEQYF
>TRBV2|TRBJ2-7
CASSAARGYYEQYF
>TRBV30|TRBJ2-1
CAQSRSYNEQFF
>TRBV6-5|TRBJ2-5
CASSYWGEQETQYF
>TRBV7-9|TRBJ2-3
CASTPFRRGADTQYF
>TRBV28|TRBJ1-1
CASRTLDGNTEAFF
>TRBV4-1|TRBJ2-5
CASSQGRPETQYF
>TRBV5-3|TRBJ2-7
CTSSLVGMEQYF
>TRBV12-3/TRBV12-4|TRBJ1-2
CASSFRVISPYGYTF
>TRBV28|TRBJ1-5
CASSSMGARQPQHF
>TRBV5-1|TRBJ2-6
CASSLGDRGLSGANVLTF
>TRBV4-3|TRBJ2-7
CASSPYQGSGYEQYF
>TRBV7-4|TRBJ2-4
CASSRLAVKSVDNIQYF
>TRBV13|TRBJ1-1
CASSFFTGPMNTEAFF
>TRBV7-9|TRBJ1-1
CAATGGTEAFF
>TRBV4-1|TRBJ2-6
CASSQVVSGANVLTF
>TRBV15|TRBJ1-5
CATSGTGGSNQPQHF
>TRBV12-3/TRBV12-4|TRBJ1-4
CASSPAGDEKLFF
>TRBV3-1|TRBJ1-5
CASSRRTGPNQPQHF
>TRBV7-9|TRBJ1-5
CASSSDRVLNQPQHF
>TRBV7-9|TRBJ2-3
CASSSASRIATTDTQYF
>TRBV27|TRBJ2-1
CASSLPAVPYNEQFF
>TRBV13|TRBJ2-1
CASSLGGGRMLEQFF
>TRBV7-3|TRBJ1-1
CASSPKDRGSFSPEAFF
>TRBV20-1|TRBJ2-7
CSGQGLGSEQYF
>TRBV4-3|TRBJ2-1
CASSQDRGTTLVDEQFF
>TRBV12-3/TRBV12-4|TRBJ1-3
CASSLYTPGNTIYF
>TRBV9|TRBJ1-1
CASSAEGQGDTEASF
>TRBV4-3|TRBJ2-7
CASSRDVLSVDEQYF
>TRBV7-9|TRBJ2-5
CASSPPVGEEETQYF
>TRBV4-3|TRBJ2-7
CASSHLEAPYEQYF
>TRBV7-9|TRBJ2-3
CATRGTDTQYF
>TRBV7-6|TRBJ2-7
CASSIRPGEQYF
>TRBV14|TRBJ2-2
CASRGTGPNTGELFF
>TRBV29-1|TRBJ1-2
CSVVTGMNYGYTF
>TRBV7-6|TRBJ2-7
CASSPNPTSFYEQYF
>TRBV5-1|TRBJ1-4
CASSLAPGEKLFF
>TRBV6-5|TRBJ1-1
CASSYPGQGRTEAFF
>TRBV27|TRBJ2-1
CASSYSWGLRGEQFF
>TRBV9|TRBJ2-3
CASTAGGSTDTQYF
>TRBV13|TRBJ2-5
CASSLWSVGKETQYF
>TRBV7-9|TRBJ2-7
CASSSIGPSAEQYF
>TRBV29-1|TRBJ1-1
CSVASGLNTEAFF
>TRBV5-4|TRBJ1-1
CASSSGGLYPEGTEAFF
>TRBV7-8|TRBJ2-1
CASSLPGTGAHSSGPYNEQFF
>TRBV5-1|TRBJ1-1
CASSFTSGTEAFF